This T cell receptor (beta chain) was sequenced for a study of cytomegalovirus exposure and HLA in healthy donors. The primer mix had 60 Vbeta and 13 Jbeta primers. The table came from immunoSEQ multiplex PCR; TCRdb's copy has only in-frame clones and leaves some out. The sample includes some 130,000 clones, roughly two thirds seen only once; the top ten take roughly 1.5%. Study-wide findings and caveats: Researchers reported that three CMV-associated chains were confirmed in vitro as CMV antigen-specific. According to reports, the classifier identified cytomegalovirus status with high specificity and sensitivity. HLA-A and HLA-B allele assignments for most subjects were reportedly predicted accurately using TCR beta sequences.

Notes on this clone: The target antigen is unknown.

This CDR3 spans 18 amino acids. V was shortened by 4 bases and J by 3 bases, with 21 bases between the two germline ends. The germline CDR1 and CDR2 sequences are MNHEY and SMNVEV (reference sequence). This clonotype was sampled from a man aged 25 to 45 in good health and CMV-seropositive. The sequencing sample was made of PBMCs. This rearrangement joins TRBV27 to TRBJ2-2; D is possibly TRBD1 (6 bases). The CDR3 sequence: CASSSPIQGYPDTGELFF. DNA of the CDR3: TGTGCCAGCAGTTCCCCGATACAGGGCTACCCCGACACCGGGGAGCTGTTTTTT.